This T cell receptor (beta chain) derives from a study of Tregs in tolerant kidney transplant recipients. In the study overall: Sorting of CD4+CD25+CD127- cells followed roughly three-day belatacept mixed lymphocyte reactions, sometimes with roughly 5-day graft donor restimulation.

CDR1 is LGHNA, CDR2 YSLEER, per germline. This CDR3 region has 15 residues. V was trimmed by 5 bases and J by 0 bases, leaving 14 bases between them. General study results and limits: The most relevant donor-specific Treg TCRbeta repertoire apparently came from expansion with activated donor B cells. Validation in larger populations is needed because few patients were studied. This study did not directly address biological reproducibility.

For this clone: What it binds is not known.

Libraries were prepared by immunoSEQ multiplex PCR; TCRdb keeps only in-frame clonotypes and omits some of them. Of 15,000 to 20,000 clones in the sample, approximately 65% were seen once. Sequencing was carried out using Tregs from blood cultured with allogeneic cells. This TCR came from a human donor in good health. The chain carries TRBV4-3 and TRBJ2-7; D is possibly TRBD1 (6 bases). The CDR3 region is CASSYPGQSSYEQYF. CDR3 DNA sequence: TGCGCCAGCAGCTACCCGGGACAAAGCTCCTACGAGCAGTACTTC.